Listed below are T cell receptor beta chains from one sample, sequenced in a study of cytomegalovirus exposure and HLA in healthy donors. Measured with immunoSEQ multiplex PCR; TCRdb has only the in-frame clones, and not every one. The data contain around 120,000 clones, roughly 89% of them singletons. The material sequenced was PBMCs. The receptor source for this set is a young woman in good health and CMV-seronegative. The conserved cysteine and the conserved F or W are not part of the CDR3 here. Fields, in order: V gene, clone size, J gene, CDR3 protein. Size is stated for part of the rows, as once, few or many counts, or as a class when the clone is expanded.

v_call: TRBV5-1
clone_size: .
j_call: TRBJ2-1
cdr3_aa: ASSLQGQGIEQF

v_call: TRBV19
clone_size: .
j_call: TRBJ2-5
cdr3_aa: ASSIFSTMGPLKETQY

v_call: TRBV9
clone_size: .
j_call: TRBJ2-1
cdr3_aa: ASSVWASEYNEQF

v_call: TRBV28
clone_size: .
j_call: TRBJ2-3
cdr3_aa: ASSFSNRGTDTQY

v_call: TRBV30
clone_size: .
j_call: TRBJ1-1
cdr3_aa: AWSVGSRGTEAF

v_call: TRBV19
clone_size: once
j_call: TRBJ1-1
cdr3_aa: ASSIGGTGRLNTEAF

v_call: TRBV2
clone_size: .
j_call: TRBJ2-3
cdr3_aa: ASSPLTGGGTDTQY

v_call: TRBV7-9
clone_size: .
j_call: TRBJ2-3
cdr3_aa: ASTPRRTSPSTDTQY

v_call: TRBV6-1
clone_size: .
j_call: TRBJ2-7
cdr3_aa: ASSENGGYEQY

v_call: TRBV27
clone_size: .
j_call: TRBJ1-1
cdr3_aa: ASSLYSGANTEAF

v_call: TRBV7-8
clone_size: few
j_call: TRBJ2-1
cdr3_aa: ASSHKAGTSGRDEQF

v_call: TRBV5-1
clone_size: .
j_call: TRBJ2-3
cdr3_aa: ASSLIGGQGVTDTQY

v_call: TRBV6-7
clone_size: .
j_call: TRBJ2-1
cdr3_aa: ASILAGGISEQF

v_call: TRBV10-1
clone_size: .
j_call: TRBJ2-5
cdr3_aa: ASMRPSYPVGLETQY

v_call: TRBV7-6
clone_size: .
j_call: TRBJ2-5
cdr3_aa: ASSLGELAGVETQY

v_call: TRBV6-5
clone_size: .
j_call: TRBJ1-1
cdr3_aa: ASRADRGYTEAF

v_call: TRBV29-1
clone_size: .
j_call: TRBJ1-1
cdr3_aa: SVEDGTHEAF

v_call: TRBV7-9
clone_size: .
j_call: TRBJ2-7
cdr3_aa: ASSLASGGINEQY

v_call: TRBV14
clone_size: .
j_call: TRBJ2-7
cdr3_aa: ASSQMGQRREQY

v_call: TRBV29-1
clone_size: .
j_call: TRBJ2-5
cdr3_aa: SVDPGGVQETQY

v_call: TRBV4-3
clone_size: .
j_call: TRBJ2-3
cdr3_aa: ASSWGQGTVDTQY

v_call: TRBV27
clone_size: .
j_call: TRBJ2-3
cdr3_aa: ASSFRDSDTQY

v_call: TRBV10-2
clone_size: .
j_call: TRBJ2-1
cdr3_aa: ASRLAGGPNEQF

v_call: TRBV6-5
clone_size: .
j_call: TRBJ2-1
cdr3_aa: ASTPRTGRWNEQF

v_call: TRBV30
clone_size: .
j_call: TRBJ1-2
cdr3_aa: AWTPDRGGYT

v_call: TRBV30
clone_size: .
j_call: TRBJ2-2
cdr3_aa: AWKSAGELF

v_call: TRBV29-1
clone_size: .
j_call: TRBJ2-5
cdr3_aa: SVSRNQETQY

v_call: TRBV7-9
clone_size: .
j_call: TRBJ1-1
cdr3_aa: ASITGTGVTEAF

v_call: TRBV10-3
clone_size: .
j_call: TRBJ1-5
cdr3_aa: AIGQGLGQPQH

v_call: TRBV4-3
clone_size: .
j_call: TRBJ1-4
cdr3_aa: ASSQGQGAVEKLF

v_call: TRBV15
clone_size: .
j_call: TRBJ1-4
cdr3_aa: ATSRDRGGEKLF

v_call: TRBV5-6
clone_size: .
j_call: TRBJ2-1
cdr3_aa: ASSPSGTSGRRQF

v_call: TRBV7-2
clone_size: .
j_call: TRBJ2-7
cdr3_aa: ASSFGQGPYEQY

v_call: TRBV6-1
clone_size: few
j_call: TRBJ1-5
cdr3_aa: ASSEGTGVSQPQH

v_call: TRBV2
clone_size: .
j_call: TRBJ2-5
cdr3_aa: ASSREIGGETQY

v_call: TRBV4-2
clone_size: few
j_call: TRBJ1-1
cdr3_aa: ASSQDFGNTEAF

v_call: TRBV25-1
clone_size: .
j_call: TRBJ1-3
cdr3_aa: ASSERLSPGGTIY

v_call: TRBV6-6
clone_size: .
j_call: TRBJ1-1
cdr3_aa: ASSSTAPSTEAF

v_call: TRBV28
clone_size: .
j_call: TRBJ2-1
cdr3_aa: ASSLAGRSGQF

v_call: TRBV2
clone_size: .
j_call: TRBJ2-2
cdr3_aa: ASSEGLAGNTGELF

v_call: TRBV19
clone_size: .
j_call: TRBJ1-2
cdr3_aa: ASSIGGQTYLFYGYT

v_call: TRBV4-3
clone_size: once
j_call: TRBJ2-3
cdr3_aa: ASSQGRESEWSADTQY

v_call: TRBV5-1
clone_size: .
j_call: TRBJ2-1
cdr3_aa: ASSLRTSGGANYNEQF

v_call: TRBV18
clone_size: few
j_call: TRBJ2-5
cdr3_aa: ASSPSGMPQETQY

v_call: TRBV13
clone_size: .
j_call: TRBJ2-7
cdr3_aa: ASSRTGGGMSYEQY

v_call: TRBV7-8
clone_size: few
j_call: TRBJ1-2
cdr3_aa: ASSERDRVNYGYT

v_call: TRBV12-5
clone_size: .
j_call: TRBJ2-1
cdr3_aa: ASVPGQGYNEQF

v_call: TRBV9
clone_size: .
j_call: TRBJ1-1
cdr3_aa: ASSAGGWTEAF